This T cell receptor beta chain comes out of a study of blood T cell repertoires in COVID-19. Turning to the study itself: Sites in the United States, Italy and Spain provided acute and convalescent COVID-19 samples. Nucleic acid was either cDNA or gDNA, and it came from T cells, B-cell-depleted T cells, or PBMCs.

Between the trimmed V and J ends, which lost 6 bases and 2 bases, there was a span of 13 bases. The CDR3 has 14 amino acids. Germline V gene lookup returns CDR1 SGHVS and CDR2 FNYEAQ. Authors' analysis steps: Amplification with reference gene primers provided the estimates of nucleated cell counts. The protocol was immunoSEQ multiplex PCR, while the TCRdb copy is restricted to in-frame clones and leaves out a portion. From that table come the V and J calls and clone size; the DNA was used to work out D and trimming. Among about 240,000 clones listed, 86% were seen once. Seattle enrolled patients during active infection and tracked them longitudinally.

The chain combines TRBV7-6 with TRBJ2-5, with D possibly matching TRBD2 (5 bases). This receptor was taken from a woman aged 45-60 years with COVID-19, enrolled during active disease. Sequencing was done on a sample of peripheral blood. This CDR3 reads CASRLRRGQETQYF. CDR3 coding DNA: TGTGCCAGCAGGCTTCGCAGAGGGCAAGAGACCCAGTACTTC.